This TCR beta chain came from a study of T cell responses to AZD1222 COVID-19 vaccine. This CDR3 comprises 14 residues. Germline V lookup: CDR1 MGHDK, CDR2 SYGVNS. Trimming pared 4 bases from V and 4 bases from J, leaving 13 bases between. This clone appeared a few times. Its target is unknown. Study-wide results and caveats: Clonal diversity was possibly underestimated, and the donors were mostly white British, with more females.

Sequenced by immunoSEQ multiplex PCR; TCRdb stores in-frame clones only, minus some. The sample yields 150,000 to 170,000 clones, 70% to 90% seen once. The starting material was peripheral blood, obtained on day 0 of MenACWY control vaccination. The chain combines TRBV25-1 with TRBJ1-1; D is possibly TRBD1 (6 bases). This TCR derives from an adult in good health. CDR3 sequence: CASSALGGGTEAFF. The CDR3 bases are TGTGCCAGCAGTGCGTTGGGAGGGGGCACTGAAGCTTTCTTT.